These 25 T cell receptor beta chains originate from one sample sequenced in a study of T cells in Graves' hyperthyroidism and ophthalmopathy. RNA transcripts provided the source from which TCR beta CDR3 regions were amplified. HTBI primers were used for first-round RT-PCR of the TCR CDR3. TCRdb redid the calling of the multiplex PCR reads with MiXCR, one entry per CDR3 protein. The sample yields approximately 370,000 distinct CDR3 sequences, about a sixth seen once. Source material: blood. The receptor set was obtained from a woman in her thirties with Graves' hyperthyroidism that later progressed to Graves' ophthalmopathy.

This clonotype was found many times. V usage is TRBV10-2 and J usage is TRBJ2-7; D tentatively reads TRBD1 or TRBD2 (7 bases each). This CDR3 is 14 amino acids long. V was pared by 2 bases and J by 4 bases, with 12 bases between. CDR1 is WSHSY, CDR2 SAAADI, per germline. CDR3 nucleotides: TGCGCCAGCAGTGAGGCAGGGGGGGTATACGAGCAGTACTTC. It specifies CASSEAGGVYEQYF.

The CDR3 here is CSVALFLATGGETNTGELFF. The CDR3 coding sequence is TGCAGCGTTGCACTTTTCTTAGCAACAGGGGGAGAAACGAACACCGGGGAGCTGTTTTTT. The rearrangement uses TRBV29-1 and TRBJ2-2; TRBD1 agrees at 8 bases. V was clipped by 4 bases and J by 0 bases; unmatched bases: 19. CDR3 length: 20 residues. From germline, CDR1 is SQVTM and CDR2 ANQGSEA.

This clonotype came up many times. This chain links TRBV18 with TRBJ2-3, with D possibly TRBD2 on 7 matching bases. The CDR3 length is 17 residues. V was cut by 5 bases and J by 3 bases, with 21 bases left in between. Looked up from germline, CDR1 is KGHSH and CDR2 is LQKENI. CDR3 in amino acids: CASSRGTGTGGTDTQYF. Here the CDR3 DNA reads TGTGCCAGCTCAAGGGGAACAGGGACGGGAGGAACAGATACGCAGTATTTT.

This clonotype was picked up many times. The chain links TRBV29-1 to TRBJ2-7; D might be TRBD1 or TRBD2, each matching 6 bases. The CDR3 is made up of 14 amino acids. V was clipped by 5 bases and J by 1 base, with 15 bases between them. Germline-derived CDR1 and CDR2 are SQVTM and ANQGSEA. The CDR3 DNA follows: TGCAGCGTTCAGGGGACTTCTATGTCCTACGAGCAGTACTTC. It yields the protein CSVQGTSMSYEQYF.

This clonotype was recorded at least ten times. J is TRBJ1-1 and V is TRBV20-1; D perhaps matches TRBD1 (6 bases). The CDR3 is 13 amino acids. Trimming stripped 5 bases from V and 3 bases from J, with 13 bases between. Germline CDR1 is DFQATT and CDR2 is SNEGSKA (reference sequence). CDR3 in DNA: TGCAGTGCTTACAGGGACGGGGACACTGAAGCTTTCTTT. Its protein product is CSAYRDGDTEAFF.

This clonotype was detected many times. The chain carries TRBV18 and TRBJ2-3; D is perhaps TRBD2 (7 bases). CDR1 KGHSH and CDR2 LQKENI come from the germline V gene. The CDR3 covers 16 residues. Trimming stripped 1 base from V and 0 bases from J, with 11 bases between. The CDR3 nucleotides are TGTGCCAGCTCACCACTTGGCGGGGGCAGCACAGATACGCAGTATTTT. Amino acid sequence: CASSPLGGGSTDTQYF.

This clonotype was found many times. J is TRBJ1-1 and V is TRBV2; 9 bases fit TRBD1. V lost 5 bases and J lost 2; bases outside the gene matches: 9. The CDR3 runs to 16 residues. Germline loops: CDR1 SNHLY, CDR2 FYNNEI. CDR3 region: CASSMDRGFYNTEAFF. CDR3 bases: TGTGCCAGCAGTATGGACAGGGGATTCTATAACACTGAAGCTTTCTTT.

The table lists this clonotype with many counts. The gene calls are TRBV3-1 and TRBJ2-5; 11 bases align to TRBD2. V lost 1 base, J lost 6 bases, and 4 bases stayed unmatched. There are 15 residues in the CDR3. The germline CDR1 and CDR2 sequences are LGHDT and YNNKEL (reference sequence). As DNA, the CDR3 is TGTGCCAGCAGCCAAGTAGCGGGGGGGTCGAAGACCCAGTACTTC. As protein: CASSQVAGGSKTQYF.

This clonotype was counted many times. The gene calls are TRBV20-1 and TRBJ1-4; D may be TRBD1 (6 bases). V lost 1 base to trimming and J lost 5 bases, with 8 bases between them. Germline V lookup: CDR1 DFQATT, CDR2 SNEGSKA (reference sequence). The length of the CDR3 is 13 residues. CDR3 protein: CSARGQGNEKLFF. CDR3 in DNA: TGCAGTGCTAGAGGCCAGGGGAATGAAAAACTGTTTTTT.

On this clonotype itself: This sequence may be a read error, since a much larger clone differs from it by one base. This rearrangement joins TRBV27 to TRBJ1-1; TRBD1 agrees at 7 bases. The CDR3 covers 13 residues. V was clipped by 11 bases and J by 1 base; unmatched bases: 7. Germline values: CDR1 MNHEY, CDR2 SMNVEV (reference sequence). The DNA of the CDR3 is TGTGCCGGCGTTGGACAGGCGAACACTGAAGCTTTCTTT. The encoded protein is CAGVGQANTEAFF.

CDR3 in amino acids: CASSYSVPGPQRGSAIYF. DNA for the CDR3: TGTGCCAGCAGTTACTCAGTACCGGGACCTCAAAGAGGGAGCGCCATATATTTT. The chain carries TRBV6-5 and TRBJ1-3; a weak D match, TRBD1 (5 bases). The V end lost 0 bases, the J end lost 11 bases, and 26 bases lay between the germline ends. This CDR3 has 18 residues. Germline V gene sequence: CDR1 MNHEY, CDR2 SVGAGI.

This clonotype was detected ten times or more. V and J are TRBV15 and TRBJ2-1; 8 bases are a match to TRBD2. V lost 2 bases, J lost 2 bases, and 5 bases stayed unmatched. Germline V gene lookup returns CDR1 LNHNV and CDR2 YYDKDF (reference sequence). This CDR3 has 16 residues. The CDR3 coding sequence is TGTGCCACCAGCAGATATAGCGGGAAGACCTACAATGAGCAGTTCTTC. Translated: CATSRYSGKTYNEQFF. Looking up the rest from reference TRBV15 and TRBJ2-1 gives the full variable domain: DAMVIQNPRYQVTQFGKPVTLSCSQTLNHNVMYWYQQKSSQAPKLLFHYYDKDFNNEADTPDNFQSRRPNTSFCFLDIRSPGLGDTAMYLCATSRYSGKTYNEQFFGPGTRLTVL.

The chain couples TRBV20-1 to TRBJ2-5, with 11 bases lining up with TRBD1. Per germline, CDR1 DFQATT and CDR2 SNEGSKA (reference sequence). This CDR3 is built from 16 residues. Trimming cost V 3 bases and J 5 bases; bases outside gene matches: 11. CDR3 residues: CSARQGTGGVSETQYF. Written as DNA, the CDR3 is TGCAGTGCTAGGCAGGGGACAGGGGGTGTCTCCGAGACCCAGTACTTC.

This clonotype was found a few times. J is TRBJ2-2 and V is TRBV2; D is undetermined. The CDR3 contains 14 residues. The V and J ends lost 7 bases and 3 bases respectively, with 12 bases between them. The germline gives CDR1 SNHLY, CDR2 FYNNEI. CDR3 amino acids: CASKRAEDTGELFF. CDR3 DNA sequence: TGTGCCAGCAAAAGGGCAGAAGACACCGGGGAGCTGTTTTTT.

This clonotype turned up a few times. V and J are TRBV28 and TRBJ1-5, with 8 bases aligning to TRBD1. The CDR3 totals 16 residues. The trim removed 6 bases at V and 3 bases at J, leaving 10 bases unmatched. In germline, CDR1 is MDHEN, CDR2 SYDVKM. DNA for the CDR3: TGTGCCAGCAGCCGCACCGGGACAGGCCTCAATCAGCCCCAGCATTTT. Translating gives CASSRTGTGLNQPQHF.

This sequence joins TRBV5-1 and TRBJ1-2, with D possibly TRBD1 on 5 matching bases. Germline values: CDR1 SGHRS, CDR2 YFSETQ. The CDR3 runs to 15 residues. The germline V and J ends were trimmed by 4 bases and 5 bases, with 18 bases remaining between them. The CDR3 region has the DNA TGCGCCAGCAGCCCCGTGGGAGGGGAGGTATATGGCTACACCTTC. Amino acid sequence: CASSPVGGEVYGYTF.

The chain carries TRBV12-3 or TRBV12-4 and TRBJ1-1; 8 bases line up with TRBD1. Trimming cost V 7 bases and J 2 bases; bases outside gene matches: 9. This CDR3 comprises 15 residues. Here the CDR3 reads CASTRTGSANTEAFF. In DNA form, the CDR3 reads TGTGCCAGCACCCGGACAGGGAGTGCAAACACTGAAGCTTTCTTT.

This clonotype has ten or more counts. The V and J genes are TRBV20-1 and TRBJ2-1, with D maybe TRBD2 (6 bases). Germline CDR1 reads DFQATT; CDR2 reads SNEGSKA (reference sequence). The CDR3 covers 18 residues. Trimming took 1 base from V and 4 from J, leaving 23 bases between them. The CDR3 region has the DNA TGCAGTGCTAGAGCGGTTTGGGTCGGGAGTAGTCCATACAATGAGCAGTTCTTC. This translates into CSARAVWVGSSPYNEQFF.

This clonotype has a count of ten or more. V gene TRBV7-9 combines with J gene TRBJ2-1; D unresolved. This CDR3 contains 16 residues. V was clipped by 5 bases and J by 0 bases, with 14 bases between them. CDR1 and CDR2 from the germline V gene are SEHNR and FQNEAQ (reference sequence). The CDR3 region is CASSLMWGSSYNEQFF. The CDR3 DNA reads TGTGCCAGCAGCCTTATGTGGGGATCCTCCTACAATGAGCAGTTCTTC. Variable domain in full (rest from reference TRBV7-9 and TRBJ2-1): DTGVSQNPRHKITKRGQNVTFRCDPISEHNRLYWYRQTLGQGPEFLTYFQNEAQLEKSRLLSDRFSAERPKGSFSTLEIQRTEQGDSAMYLCASSLMWGSSYNEQFFGPGTRLTVL.

The sample holds a few counts of this clonotype. V gene TRBV28 combines with J gene TRBJ1-5, with D tentatively TRBD1 (5 bases). This CDR3 region has 13 residues. The V gene lost 5 bases and the J gene lost 11 bases, with 16 bases spanning the gap. Germline V gene sequence: CDR1 MDHEN, CDR2 SYDVKM. The CDR3 loop reads CASSLIRENAQHF. The CDR3 coding sequence is TGTGCCAGCAGTCTTATCAGGGAGAACGCCCAGCATTTT.

This clonotype was counted once. Just one base apart from a much larger clone, this may be a read error. V usage is TRBV14 and J usage is TRBJ2-5, with 8 bases identical to TRBD1. The germline V gene has CDR1 SGHDN and CDR2 FVKESK. The length of the CDR3 is 16 residues. Trimming took 2 bases from V and 1 from J; bases not matched to a gene: 6. CDR3 amino acids: CASSQYTGGFQETQYF. The CDR3 DNA is TGTGCCAGCAGCCAATATACAGGGGGATTCCAAGAGACCCAGTACTTC.

At least ten counts were recorded for this clonotype. The chain links TRBV5-1 to TRBJ1-1, with 9 bases that match TRBD1. Losses at the gene ends were 4 bases for V and 4 bases for J; bases not matched to a gene: 14. The CDR3 totals 17 residues. CDR1 SGHRS and CDR2 YFSETQ come from the germline V gene. The CDR3 loop is CASSSLAGTGFGTEAFF. The CDR3 DNA reads TGCGCCAGCAGCAGCTTGGCCGGGACAGGGTTCGGCACTGAAGCTTTCTTT.

There are many counts of this clonotype. J is TRBJ2-5 and V is TRBV7-2; 9 bases line up with TRBD2. Germline lookup yields CDR1 SGHTA and CDR2 FQGNSA. There are 16 residues in the CDR3. V was clipped by 6 bases and J by 4 bases; unmatched bases: 12. CDR3 in amino acids: CASRPPGLAGGETQYF. CDR3 nucleotides: TGTGCCAGCAGACCACCGGGACTAGCCGGTGGAGAGACCCAGTACTTC.

This clonotype was counted only a few times. The rearrangement uses TRBV5-1 and TRBJ2-7; D is unresolved. V was shortened by 0 bases and J by 2 bases, with 18 bases between the two germline ends. Germline CDR1 SGHRS, CDR2 YFSETQ. The CDR3 sequence is 17 residues long. CDR3 nucleotide sequence: TGCGCCAGCAGCTTGGATCCAAAGCGAGGCAACCCCTACGAGCAGTACTTC. It translates to CASSLDPKRGNPYEQYF.

This clonotype was counted only a few times. V is TRBV6-1 and J is TRBJ2-7; 7 bases match TRBD2. CDR1 and CDR2 (germline): MNHNS, SASEGT. The CDR3 covers 14 residues. The trim removed 6 bases at V and 5 bases at J, leaving 10 bases unmatched. CDR3 coding DNA: TGTGCCAGCAGGGCAGCGGGGTGGTACGACGAGCAGTACTTC. Translated, it gives CASRAAGWYDEQYF.